The subject of this entry is one TCR beta chain. Its matching antigen is unknown. The sample comes from a study of beta chain features in type 1 diabetes. The study reverse transcribed the entire isolated RNA, so it sequenced expressed TCRB transcripts. The method was immunoSEQ multiplex PCR; TCRdb's version includes in-frame clones alone and lacks a portion of them. The sample carries about 700,000 clones, over 10% recorded once. Study-wide results and caveats: Moderate but significant shortening of TCRB CDR3s was recorded in all four CD4+ subsets from Type 1 diabetes patients.

Post-sort purity exceeded 95% for all sorted populations. V lost 4 bases and J lost 2; bases outside the gene matches: 7. The CDR3 is made up of 17 amino acids. CDR1 is MDHEN, CDR2 SYDVKM, per germline. The clonotype was recovered from a man younger than 35 with type 1 diabetes. This rearrangement joins TRBV28 to TRBJ2-5; 13 bases match TRBD2. Sequenced sample: naive CD4+ T cells from blood. CDR3 DNA sequence: TGTGCCAGCAGTTCTCTGACTAGCGGGGGGTTTCAAGAGACCCAGTACTTC. Amino acids: CASSSLTSGGFQETQYF.